This T cell receptor beta chain was sequenced in a study of cytomegalovirus exposure and HLA in healthy donors (dated by TCRdb to about 2017). With respect to the entire study: An earlier analysis of several hundred of the donors reported approximately 300 Gb of sequence data and approximately 120 million unique TCR beta sequences obtained from approximately 180 million T cells. Along with the approximately 650-subject first cohort, a separate validation cohort of over a hundred different subjects was used. Of the 300 to 500 genotyped donors, 81% were placed in the genetic ancestry cluster associated with self-reported Caucasian donors. The aim of the study was to test whether cataloging public T cell receptors could identify signatures of past pathogen exposure. The later analysis used no new phenotypic data to find candidate immune exposures, relying instead on TCR beta sequences and their occurrence across donors. Several DR-DQ haplotypes were treated as single units for association and clustering because of strong linkage in the cohort. Across some 400 genotyped donors of the cohort, an average of 235,054 unique TCR beta nucleotide sequences per donor were sequenced, and roughly a sixth of those sequences were non-productive. A later genetic analysis used genome-wide SNP genotypes for 398 of the 666 donors, treating that subset as a discovery cohort. To decide whether each TCR beta V gene segment behaved as functional or pseudogenic, an earlier analysis of some 600 of the donors relied on high-throughput TCR beta sequencing. To predict cytomegalovirus infection status, the study combined high-throughput TCR immunosequencing, statistical association of individual TCRs with disease status, and machine learning. Every discovery cohort repertoire had been produced on one sequencing platform. An early release covering some 640 HLA-typed donors comprised about 310 gigabases of sequencing data and 85 million to 100 million unique TCR sequences. In a later analysis, previously published TCR beta repertoires from several hundred donors were re-analyzed and high-resolution HLA genotyping was added so that TCR occurrence patterns could be studied. The study profiled the T cell repertoires of about 720 subjects by immunosequencing and related them to cytomegalovirus serostatus. Typing coverage varied by locus: about 629-640 donors for A, B, C, DRB1 and DQB1; roughly 560 for DQA1; 600 to 610 for DPA1; roughly 450 for DPB1. Donor age, sex, ethnicity and CMV serostatus were collected together with the repertoire data. HLA typing covered class I and class II loci at four-digit resolution.

In total, about 650 healthy bone marrow donors made up the cohort. Cohort members were all nominally healthy when sampled, although unrecorded immune exposures were likely present. The donor tested CMV seronegative, placing the donor among the 350 or so seronegative members of the cohort. Each donor provided a peripheral blood sample, and peripheral blood mononuclear cells were used for TCR beta sequencing. Genomic DNA extraction from the blood cell samples was performed with the Qiagen DNeasy Blood Extraction Kit. On the study overall, not on this receptor specifically: Because the 87-base-pair reads could not distinguish some IMGT-functional V segments, including TRBV6-2 and TRBV6-3, those segments were excluded. Most CMV-associated TCR beta chains appeared to be HLA-restricted in a later analysis, and the HLA associations seemed to be driven largely by CMV exposure. A total of 150 or so TCR beta chains were listed by the study as associated with cytomegalovirus. The classifier was reported to diagnose cytomegalovirus status with high specificity and sensitivity in both the original and validation cohorts. While some public TCRs were present in many individuals, most TCR sequences turned up only very rarely across donors. In this cohort, only TCR beta chains were sequenced, and detectable features were limited by the absence of alpha or paired-chain data. Linkage disequilibrium might explain the correlated functional status among segregating V segments, but an unknown experimental factor could not be ruled out. The presence/absence analyses assumed that sequencing depth was roughly uniform across donors, and that assumption may not be true. A later analysis found that HLA-associated TCR beta chains were more clonally expanded and had lower generation probabilities than equally common non-associated chains. According to a later analysis, parvovirus B19, influenza, CMV and Epstein-Barr virus appeared linked to several top co-occurrence clusters. In a later genetic analysis, a missense DCLRE1C variant was associated with V-gene and J-gene trimming of TCR beta chains, and the association was replicated in an independent cohort. It was suggested by the authors that the approach could potentially be generalized to other disease states and immunological phenotypes. At a false discovery rate of 0.05, a later analysis linked some 17,000 TCR beta sequences to specific HLA alleles. A cluster of highly shared sequence variants was judged likely to represent a technical artifact of the sequencing pipeline. A further reported finding was that TCR beta sequences accurately predicted the HLA-A and HLA-B alleles for most subjects in the first cohort. In vitro tests confirmed that a few of the cytomegalovirus-associated TCR beta chains recognize cytomegalovirus antigens. A later genetic analysis reported fewer N-insertions in productive TCRs among donors in an Asian-associated ancestry cluster than the 666-donor mean. When HLA alleles, especially DR and DQ, strongly co-occurred, TCR associations were difficult to assign to individual alleles. In a later analysis, the rate of TCR association differed among HLA loci, with DRB1 alleles having the most associated TCRs and HLA-C alleles having the fewest. CMV serostatus was the only immune exposure information available for the cohort. Because counts were too low, around 17 rarely observed V segments, including chromosome 9 orphons, were left out of the earlier analysis of about 620 of the donors. Broadly in line with IMGT annotations, most TCR beta V segments showed up in productive rearrangements about 90% or about 30% of the time in an earlier analysis of about 500 of the donors. Because HLA typing was unavailable for some donors at each locus, only the typed subset was used in association tests.

The CDR3 measures 15 amino acids from cysteine to phenylalanine. The retained sequence is limited to the CDR3, 45 bases, with the frame set at the first base. Germline trimming: 3 bases from V, 3 bases from J; junction bases outside gene matches: 2. CDR1 and CDR2, per the germline V gene (reference sequence), are SGHKS and YYEKEE. As to this clone: Its antigen has not been determined. There are no base qualities to consult, and no much larger clone falls within one base.

The library came from the immunoSEQ multiplex PCR assay. For the multiplex PCR, a mixture combining 60 forward primers for TCR Vbeta segments and 13 reverse primers for TCR Jbeta segments was used. Amplification of the CDR3 region of rearranged TCR beta genes was performed with a multiplex PCR assay on genomic DNA. The amplified TCR beta libraries were sequenced on the Illumina HiSeq System as 87-base-pair reads. As for the original processing: Across the 700 or so repertoires, a later analysis counted around 80 million unique TCR beta chains, 9.5 million to 13 million of which were shared by at least two donors. Raw reads were error-corrected and collapsed into unique sequences by a nearest-neighbor algorithm in which closely related sequences were merged to remove PCR and sequencing errors. To assign V, D and J gene segments, CDR3 sequences were aligned to IMGT reference sequences. Each retained sequence needed at least a six-nucleotide match to both a V gene segment and a J gene segment. A rearrangement was called productive if the CDR3 had no stop codons and remained in frame with V and J, and every other rearrangement was called non-productive. Following IMGT convention, CDR3 was defined as the stretch from the second conserved V-encoded cysteine up to the conserved J-encoded phenylalanine. The earlier analysis of about 610 of the donors excluded any sequence lacking an unambiguous match to a single V gene segment. An earlier analysis of just under 600 of the donors called V segments functional above 56.7% productive rearrangements and segregating when the between-donor standard deviation exceeded 5%. To diagnose cytomegalovirus status from the catalog of TCR beta chain sequences, a statistical classification framework was built. In a later analysis, TCR nucleotide sequences were compared against IMGT/GENE-DB human TR gene sequences so that V and J genes could be assigned. In a later analysis, CDR3 sequences and most-parsimonious VDJ recombination scenarios were assigned using the TCRdist pipeline. In a later analysis, every TCR beta chain was defined by the combination of its CDR3 amino acid sequence and its V-gene family, and reads without a unique V-gene family were dropped. A later analysis removed roughly 590 highly shared, low-generation-probability nucleotide sequences to deal with suspected cross-contamination and a sequencing artifact. For each public chain, a later analysis derived a clonal expansion index from normalized ranks of inferred template counts within each repertoire. In a later analysis, generation probabilities were computed with a VDJ recombination model fitted to out-of-frame rearrangements, and the resulting probabilities were checked against IGoR. Hypergeometric tests were used in a later analysis to score TCR-TCR, TCR-HLA and TCR-CMV co-occurrence, with a repertoire-size bias correction applied to the TCR pairs. To estimate false discovery rates, a later analysis permuted the HLA or CMV assignments 20 times. In a later analysis, co-occurring TCRs were grouped using DBSCAN, and TCRdist sequence similarity was added for clustering within HLA-allele-positive subsets. Co-occurrence clustering excluded repertoires with fewer than 30,000 or more than 120,000 public chains, plus five with anomalous nucleotide sharing. The source is immuneACCESS, and TCRdb retained only in-frame sequences with V and J called. Part of the clones is not carried over; for the studies checked, unresolved V genes explain less than half of this, and the remainder is unexplained. V and J calls and clone size are copied from that table; D and trimming were computed from the DNA. For this sample the table gives about 220,000 clones, of which around 75% were detected only once. The ten top clones hold less than 2% of the sample.

Sequenced input: PBMCs. The chain links TRBV5-5 with TRBJ2-2, and 10 bases in between align with TRBD1. The sequence was collected from a woman aged 25 to 39 in good health and CMV-seronegative. This receptor carries the CDR3 CASSSDRGYTGELFF. The nucleotides are TGTGCCAGCAGCTCGGACAGGGGGTACACCGGGGAGCTGTTTTTT.